What follows are 5 T cell receptor beta chains derived from one specimen sequenced in a study of a mutant IDH1 vaccine in newly diagnosed glioma. Time point specified: week 35, safety follow-up. Every single dose of the vaccine, 300 ug of mutant IDH1 20-mer peptide, came with topical imiquimod. Using immunoSEQ multiplex PCR, the repertoire was profiled, and TCRdb retains in-frame clones only, with some absent. The repertoire holds some 70,000 clones, with about four fifths as singletons. These receptors' antigens are unknown. The sequencing used PBMCs, collected from a glioma patient whose treatment included an IDH1 peptide vaccine. The receptors here all came from a man between 18 and 35 years old with glioma.

V is TRBV30 and J is TRBJ1-5; D is undetermined. V lost 4 bases and J lost 7, with 11 bases in between. The CDR3 covers 12 residues. Per the germline V gene, CDR1 is GTSNPN and CDR2 is SVGIG (reference sequence). In DNA, the CDR3 is TGTGCCTGGAATCGGGCCGGGCAGCCCCAGCATTTT. It codes for CAWNRAGQPQHF.

The V gene is TRBV9, the J gene TRBJ2-3; no clear D gene. Trimming pared 4 bases from V and 0 bases from J, leaving 12 bases between. This CDR3 has 15 amino acids. The germline V gene encodes CDR1 SGDLS and CDR2 YYNGEE. CDR3 in amino acids: CASSPRAESTDTQYF. The CDR3 coding sequence is TGTGCCAGCAGCCCCCGGGCAGAGAGCACAGATACGCAGTATTTT.

The V and J genes are TRBV7-2 and TRBJ1-5; 7 nucleotides align to TRBD1. Unmatched junction bases numbered 4, after V lost 5 bases and J lost 0 bases. CDR1 and CDR2 (germline): SGHTA, FQGNSA. CDR3 length equals 15 residues. CDR3 in amino acids: CASSPGDSSNQPQHF. Here the CDR3 DNA reads TGTGCCAGCAGCCCAGGGGACAGTAGCAATCAGCCCCAGCATTTT.

This chain links TRBV18 with TRBJ1-5; D not certain. Trimming pared 3 bases from V and 0 bases from J, leaving 12 bases between. This CDR3 is built from 16 residues. Germline V lookup: CDR1 KGHSH, CDR2 LQKENI. The CDR3 DNA is TGTGCCAGCTCACCCCGGACTGCTTATAGCAATCAGCCCCAGCATTTT. This codes for CASSPRTAYSNQPQHF.

The V gene is TRBV4-3, the J gene TRBJ1-4; D is possibly TRBD1 (5 bases). In germline, CDR1 is LGHNA, CDR2 YSLEER. V lost 0 bases to trimming and J lost 8 bases, with 10 bases between them. The CDR3 runs 14 residues. The CDR3 spells CASSQEDRGEKLFF. The CDR3 nucleotides are TGCGCCAGCAGCCAAGAAGACAGAGGGGAAAAACTGTTTTTT.